The clone carrying this TCR beta chain has more than one count but fewer than ten. TCRdb reprocessed the 5' RACE reads via MiXCR and lists one record per CDR3 protein. The table shows 1.5 million or so distinct CDR3 sequences, with roughly a third occurring only once. This entry belongs to a study of identical twins. The TCR sequence derives from a newborn girl in good health. The sequenced sample consisted of cord blood.

In DNA form, the CDR3 reads TGTGCCACCGTGGGACACGGGAACACTGAAGCTTTCTTT. This encodes CATVGHGNTEAFF. The rearrangement links TRBV10-3 to TRBJ1-1; D possibly corresponds to TRBD1 (6 bases). The V gene lost 10 bases and the J gene lost 1 base, with 13 bases spanning the gap. CDR1 and CDR2 (germline): ENHRY, SYGVKD. The CDR3 is 13 amino acids.